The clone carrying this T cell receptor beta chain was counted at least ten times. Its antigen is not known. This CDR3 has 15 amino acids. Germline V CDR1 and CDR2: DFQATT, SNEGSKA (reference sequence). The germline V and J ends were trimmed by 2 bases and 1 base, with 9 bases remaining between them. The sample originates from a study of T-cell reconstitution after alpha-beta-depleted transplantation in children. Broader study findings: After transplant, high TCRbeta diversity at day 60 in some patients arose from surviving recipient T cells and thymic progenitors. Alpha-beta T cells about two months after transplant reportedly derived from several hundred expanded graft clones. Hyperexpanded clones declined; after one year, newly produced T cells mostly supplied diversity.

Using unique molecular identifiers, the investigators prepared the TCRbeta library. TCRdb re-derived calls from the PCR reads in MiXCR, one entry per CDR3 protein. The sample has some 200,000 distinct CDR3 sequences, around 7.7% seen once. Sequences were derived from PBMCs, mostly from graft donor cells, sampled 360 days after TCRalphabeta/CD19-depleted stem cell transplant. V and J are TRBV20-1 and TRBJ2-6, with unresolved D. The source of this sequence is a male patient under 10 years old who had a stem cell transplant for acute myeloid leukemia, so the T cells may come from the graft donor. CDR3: CSARIAGSGANVLTF. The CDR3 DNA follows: TGCAGTGCTAGAATAGCAGGATCTGGGGCCAACGTCCTGACTTTC.